This paragraph covers one T cell receptor (beta chain) sequence. It lacks a known antigen. No much larger clone is present one base from it, and per-base qualities are unavailable. CDR1 LGHNA and CDR2 YNFKEQ were looked up in the germline V gene. The CDR3 runs 15 residues from the cysteine to the phenylalanine. CDR3 DNA only is kept here, 45 bases in frame from base 1. V is clipped by 5 bases and J by 0 bases, and the sequence between their germline boundaries is 11 bases long. The donors were 40 or so Caucasian individuals from Russia, aged about 6 to 100 years, who were systemically healthy. Approximately 10 milliliters of peripheral blood were collected from each donor into EDTA-treated Vacutainer tubes. PBMCs were isolated by Ficoll-Paque density-gradient centrifugation, with at least 7 million obtained per sample. Trizol reagent was used to extract total RNA from the PBMCs, yielding at least 6 micrograms per sample. Naive CD45RAhigh/CD27high T cell percentages were measured by flow cytometry on a PBMC aliquot from every donor.

Library preparation employed 5' RACE. The run used an Illumina HiSeq 2500. The second PCR ran for about 6 to 11 cycles and used a J-beta primer mix along with a sample-barcoded 5' primer. A template-switch 5' adaptor carrying 12 random nucleotides introduced a unique molecular identifier onto each TCR beta cDNA molecule. Each sample yielded at least 3 million CDR3-containing paired-end reads. The Mint cDNA synthesis kit, primed by a TRBC-specific oligonucleotide, was used to synthesize first-strand cDNA from all RNA. After uracil-DNA glycosylase treatment, a first 18-cycle PCR used universal primers M1SS and BC2_uni_R on all cDNA. The authors processed their data as follows. For normalization, 1 million high-quality reads, each with a distinct molecular identifier, were randomly selected from each sample. Reads sharing molecular identifiers were discarded rather than binned into consensus sequences. MiTCR, run with a Q25 quality threshold and the strictest error-elimination algorithm, handled CDR3 identification, clonotype clustering and error correction. A nonparametric unseen species model with Euler transformation was used to estimate lower-bound total TCR beta diversity. The public reads were reprocessed in TCRdb via fastp at Q25 and MiXCR, keeping in-frame beta chains. A single entry per CDR3 protein holds the most common genes and DNA from its merged rows. TCRdb assigned the V and J calls; the authors' analysis was not used. The sample table contains 1.2 million to 1.5 million distinct CDR3 sequences; only one count was recorded for about 43% of them. Together, the top ten hold 6.5% to 10% of the sample.

This record belongs to a study of blood T cells in healthy people across ages (dated by TCRdb to the mid-2010s). Regarding the complete study: In model experiments, template switching captured roughly one uniquely barcoded TCR beta cDNA molecule for every two T cells. The study measured age-related changes in TCR beta repertoire diversity using deep sequencing normalized with unique cDNA molecular identifiers. The donors were split into four age groups: young (average 16 years), middle-aged (about 40), aged (62) and long-lived (under 85). To avoid experimental bias, donors of different ages were randomly spread across the sequencing lanes. The study analyzed two additional independent replicas of 1 million unique cDNA reads from the same blood draw for two donors, one aged 18 to 29 and one aged 80 or older.

The research as a whole found: Total diversity estimates from one million sequenced T cells were considered lower bounds and underestimates. The long-lived group showed more naive CD4+ T cells, fewer expanded clones and increased TCR diversity than the aged group, suggesting age selection. As age increased, observed TCR beta diversity per million T cells dropped in a roughly linear way, and a significant reduction was already evident by age roughly 36. Because profiling used bulk unsorted PBMCs, naive and antigen-experienced compartments could not be compared conclusively. Because the CMV infection status of the donors was unknown, age-related changes in expanded clonotypes may potentially have been confounded. The percentage of naive T cells measured by flow cytometry correlated strongly with observed TCR beta diversity.

The origin of this receptor is a woman aged 18-29 years in good health. The rearrangement combines TRBV4-2 with TRBJ1-3, with TRBD1 tentatively as D gene (5 bases match). Sequencing input: blood. The CDR3 sequence is CASSERGISGNTIYF. The DNA is as follows: TGTGCCAGCAGCGAGCGGGGGATCTCTGGAAACACCATATATTTT.